Presented here are 17 T cell receptor beta chains from one specimen sequenced in a study of blood T cell repertoires in COVID-19. Sequencing used immunoSEQ multiplex PCR; TCRdb keeps in-frame clones, though not all of them. The repertoire holds 45,000 to 70,000 clones, more than 75% seen once, with approximately 6% in the top ten. Sequenced material: peripheral blood. The receptors were sampled from a woman aged 60-75 years with COVID-19, enrolled during active disease.

The gene calls are TRBV28 and TRBJ1-2, with TRBD1 identical over 7 bases. This CDR3 region has 14 residues. The junction had 10 bases not matched to a gene; V was cut back by 7 bases and J by 5 bases. Germline V gene data show CDR1 as MDHEN and CDR2 as SYDVKM. The CDR3 sequence: CASTPGGLGYGYTF. CDR3 nucleotides: TGTGCCAGCACTCCAGGGGGATTAGGATATGGCTACACCTTC.

Regarding this clone: A read error may account for a junction end that differs from germline. CDR3 in DNA: TGTGCCAGCAGTGAAGCTCTCGGAAGGGCAGGCGGGTTT. It specifies CASSEALGRAGGF. This sequence joins TRBV6-1 and TRBJ1-2; D is uncertain. The CDR3 is 13 amino acids. Germline V gene sequence: CDR1 MNHNS, CDR2 SASEGT.

The CDR3: CASSYSAAPLHF. Written as DNA, the CDR3 is TGTGCCAGCAGTTACTCGGCGGCACCCCTCCACTTT. This sequence joins TRBV6-5 and TRBJ1-6; D not certain. CDR1 MNHEY and CDR2 SVGAGI come from the germline V gene. The CDR3 loop spans 12 amino acids. V lost 0 bases and J lost 11, with 5 bases in between.

This chain links TRBV19 with TRBJ1-5; no firm D call. The germline gives CDR1 LNHDA, CDR2 SQIVND (reference sequence). The V end lost 0 bases, the J end lost 7 bases, and 4 bases lay between the germline ends. The length of the CDR3 is 12 residues. As DNA, the CDR3 is TGTGCCAGTAGTATAGATGTACAGCCCCAGCATTTT. Protein product: CASSIDVQPQHF.

The chain employs TRBV29-1 and TRBJ1-2; a weak D match, TRBD1 (5 bases). V was clipped by 5 bases and J by 2 bases, with 9 bases between them. Germline CDR1 is SQVTM and CDR2 is ANQGSEA. The CDR3 covers 12 residues. CDR3 coding DNA: TGCAGCGTTTTGACAGCAAACTATGGCTACACCTTC. It codes for CSVLTANYGYTF. Full variable domain (rest looked up from reference TRBV29-1 and TRBJ1-2): SAVISQKPSRDICQRGTSLTIQCQVDSQVTMMFWYRQQPGQSLTLIATANQGSEATYESGFVIDKFPISRPNLTFSTLTVSNMSPEDSSIYLCSVLTANYGYTFGSGTRLTVV.

About this clone itself: The sample has other DNA sequences that encode this CDR3 too. The chain employs TRBV7-3 and TRBJ1-4, with 7 bases identical to TRBD1. Germline V gene data show CDR1 as SGHTA and CDR2 as FQGTGA. V lost 3 bases to trimming and J lost 8 bases; unmatched junction nucleotides: 3. The CDR3 is 13 residues long. Here the CDR3 DNA reads TGTGCCAGCAGCTTGATACAGGGGGAAAAACTGTTTTTT. Protein: CASSLIQGEKLFF.

The V gene is TRBV19, the J gene TRBJ1-5; D remains unclear. Trimming removed 11 bases from V and 5 bases from J, with 10 bases in between. The CDR3 length is 11 residues. Germline V gene sequence: CDR1 LNHDA, CDR2 SQIVND (reference sequence). The CDR3 DNA reads as TGTGCCGGTACCGTAGATCAGCCCCAGCATTTT. Protein sequence: CAGTVDQPQHF.

This clone has more than one count but fewer than ten. The chain joins TRBV13 to TRBJ2-1, with D perhaps matching TRBD1 (5 bases). V shed 0 bases and J shed 10 bases, with 7 bases lying between them. The CDR3 consists of 12 residues. The germline V gene has CDR1 PRHDT and CDR2 FYEKMQ (reference sequence). CDR3 sequence reads: CASSLGPGEQFF. CDR3 sequence (DNA): TGTGCCAGCAGCTTAGGTCCAGGGGAGCAGTTCTTC.

The CDR3 DNA is TGTGCCACCAGTTATACAGGGGTATACACCGGGGAGCTGTTTTTT. Translating gives CATSYTGVYTGELFF. V is TRBV24-1 and J is TRBJ2-2; the match to TRBD1 covers 7 bases. J was trimmed by 3 bases and V by 6 bases; bases with no gene match: 6. The CDR3 length is 15 residues. In germline, CDR1 is KGHDR, CDR2 SFDVKD.

This chain links TRBV12-3 or TRBV12-4 with TRBJ2-5; D unclear. Trimming left V 5 bases short and J 6 bases short, with 7 bases between. The length of the CDR3 is 11 residues. CDR3 bases: TGTGCCAGCAGTCCCTATCAGACCCAGTACTTC. It codes for CASSPYQTQYF.

J is TRBJ1-2 and V is TRBV11-3; weak D call: TRBD1 (6 bases). Germline CDR1 SGHNT, CDR2 YENEEA. Between the trimmed V and J ends, which lost 6 bases and 8 bases, there was a span of 16 bases. The CDR3 runs to 13 residues. CDR3 sequence reads: CASRQTGGLGYTF. CDR3 in DNA: TGTGCCAGCAGACAAACGGGGGGCTTAGGCTACACCTTC.

This chain joins TRBV2 and TRBJ2-7; D might be TRBD2 (6 bases). From germline, CDR1 is SNHLY and CDR2 FYNNEI. V lost 3 bases and J 6 bases, leaving 9 bases between the germline ends. This CDR3 has 12 amino acids. The CDR3 nucleotides read TGTGCCAGCAGTGAGGCTAGCGTCGAGCAGTACTTC. Protein sequence: CASSEASVEQYF.

This clone was observed a handful of times. The chain carries TRBV2 and TRBJ1-5; D gene uncertain. Germline-derived CDR1 and CDR2 are SNHLY and FYNNEI. V lost 5 bases and J 1 base, leaving 9 bases between the germline ends. The CDR3 spans 14 residues. The CDR3 here is CASSRFASNQPQHF. CDR3 bases: TGTGCCAGCAGTCGTTTTGCGAGCAATCAGCCCCAGCATTTT.

The CDR3: CAISPYSGERFYGYTF. Here the CDR3 DNA reads TGTGCCATCAGTCCTTATTCAGGGGAGAGGTTTTATGGCTACACCTTC. J is TRBJ1-2 and V is TRBV10-3; D might be TRBD1 (6 bases). Trimming pared 5 bases from V and 5 bases from J, leaving 21 bases between. Germline lookup yields CDR1 ENHRY and CDR2 SYGVKD. This CDR3 has 16 residues.

J is TRBJ1-2 and V is TRBV21-1; TRBD1, the table's D call, was not compared with the DNA. TRBV21-1 is described as a pseudogene. This CDR3 is built from 18 residues. The CDR3 spells CASSKVGTGDILFDGYTF. The CDR3 DNA sequence: TGTGCCAGCAGCAAAGTGGGGACAGGGGATATCCTATTCGATGGCTACACCTTC.

The V and J genes are TRBV13 and TRBJ2-3; D uncertain. This CDR3 comprises 14 residues. V shed 2 bases and J shed 4 bases, with 10 bases lying between them. Germline-derived CDR1 and CDR2 are PRHDT and FYEKMQ (reference sequence). The CDR3 protein is CASSLKPGADTQYF. As DNA, the CDR3 is TGTGCCAGCAGCTTAAAGCCGGGTGCAGATACGCAGTATTTT.

The rearrangement joins TRBV11-2 to TRBJ2-5; weak D call: TRBD1 (7 bases). V was pared by 5 bases and J by 3 bases, with 16 bases between. CDR3 length equals 15 residues. Per the germline V gene, CDR1 is SGHAT and CDR2 is FQNNGV. CDR3: CASSPQGGTEETQYF. CDR3 in DNA: TGTGCCAGCAGCCCACAAGGGGGGACAGAAGAGACCCAGTACTTC.